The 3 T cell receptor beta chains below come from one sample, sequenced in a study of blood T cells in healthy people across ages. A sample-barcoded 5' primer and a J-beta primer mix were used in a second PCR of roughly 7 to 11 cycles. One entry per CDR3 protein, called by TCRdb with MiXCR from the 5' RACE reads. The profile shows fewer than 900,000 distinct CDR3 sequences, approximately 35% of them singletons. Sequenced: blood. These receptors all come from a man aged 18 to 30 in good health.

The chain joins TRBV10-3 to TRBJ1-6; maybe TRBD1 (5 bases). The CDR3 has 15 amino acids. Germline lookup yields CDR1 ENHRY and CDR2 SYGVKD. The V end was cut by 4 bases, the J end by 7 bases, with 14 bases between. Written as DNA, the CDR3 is TGTGCCATCAGTGTCGCGGGGGGTGAAAATTCACCCCTCCACTTT. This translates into CAISVAGGENSPLHF.

The CDR3 DNA reads as TGTGCCAGCAGTGCAACAGGCCAGAATCAGCCCCAGCATTTT. This gives the protein CASSATGQNQPQHF. The chain is built from TRBV12-3 or TRBV12-4 and TRBJ1-5, with D possibly TRBD1 on 5 matching bases. This CDR3 region has 14 residues. With 5 bases removed from V and 4 bases from J, the gap between germline ends came to 12 bases.

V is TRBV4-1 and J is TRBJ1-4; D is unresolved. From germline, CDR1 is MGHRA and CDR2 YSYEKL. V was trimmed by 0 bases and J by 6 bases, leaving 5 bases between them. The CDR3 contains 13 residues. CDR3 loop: CASSQDRYEKLFF. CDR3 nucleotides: TGCGCCAGCAGCCAAGATCGTTATGAAAAACTGTTTTTT.